The sequence of this T cell receptor beta chain was determined in a study of blood T cells in healthy people across ages. The CDR3 extends over 16 amino acids. Trimming took 0 bases from V and 11 from J, leaving 23 bases between them. Per the germline V gene, CDR1 is SGHRS and CDR2 is YFSETQ. A second PCR of roughly 7 to 11 cycles used a sample-barcoded 5' primer and a J-beta primer mix. Individual samples furnished no less than 2.5 million CDR3-containing paired-end reads apiece. TCRdb recomputed calls from the 5' RACE reads with MiXCR, one row per CDR3 protein. This sample has about 780,000 distinct CDR3 sequences; about 46% occur once, and the top ten carry 15% to 20%. Notes on this clonotype: With a much larger clone just one base away, this may be a read error.

The sequence derives from an older man in good health. Material: blood. This chain joins TRBV5-1 and TRBJ2-5; a weak D match, TRBD2 (8 bases). CDR3: CASSLETSGGGNEQYF. The CDR3 DNA reads TGCGCCAGCAGCTTGGAAACTAGCGGAGGGGGCAATGAGCAGTACTTC.